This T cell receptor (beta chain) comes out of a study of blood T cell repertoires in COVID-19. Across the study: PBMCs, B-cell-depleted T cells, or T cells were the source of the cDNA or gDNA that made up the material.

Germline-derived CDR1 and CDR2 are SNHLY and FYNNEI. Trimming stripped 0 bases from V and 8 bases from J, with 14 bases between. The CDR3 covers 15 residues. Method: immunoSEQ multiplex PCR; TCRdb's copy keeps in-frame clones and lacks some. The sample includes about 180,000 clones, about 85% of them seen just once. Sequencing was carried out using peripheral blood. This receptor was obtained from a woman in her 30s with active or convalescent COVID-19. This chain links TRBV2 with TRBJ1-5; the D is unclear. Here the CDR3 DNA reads TGTGCCAGCAGTGAAGCGAGCAGGTTTCAAGAGCCCCAGCATTTT. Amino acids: CASSEASRFQEPQHF.